A selection of T cell receptor beta chains follows, all from one sample in a study of T-cell memory formation after mild COVID-19. TCRdb re-analysed the 5' RACE reads in MiXCR, keeping a single row per CDR3 protein. The sample records about 240,000 distinct CDR3 sequences, 8.5% to 9.5% being singletons. Sequences were obtained from PBMCs or a T cell subset sorted from them (not recorded which). The receptors shown here come from a man aged 18 to 29 who had mild COVID-19 (a few samples of this study predate the infection). Cell type and time point are not known. The CDR3 runs from the conserved cysteine through the conserved F or W. Fields, in order: J gene, D gene, CDR3 length, clone size, V gene, CDR3 DNA, CDR3 protein. The D gene is left open where the match is weak. A clone size is listed for some rows: how often the clone was seen (once, few, many), or a class if it is expanded.

j_gene: TRBJ1-5
d_gene: -
len: 14
abundance: few
v_gene: TRBV27
CDR3nt: TGTGCCTCGGGGGGCAGGGGTATAAGACAGCCCCAGCATTTT
CDR3aa: CASGGRGIRQPQHF

j_gene: TRBJ2-7
d_gene: TRBD1
len: 15
abundance: many
v_gene: TRBV5-8
CDR3nt: TGTGCCAGCGGCCTTGAGGACAGGCCCTCCTACGAGCAGTACTTC
CDR3aa: CASGLEDRPSYEQYF

j_gene: TRBJ2-3
d_gene: TRBD2
len: 12
abundance: many
v_gene: TRBV6-2/TRBV6-3
CDR3nt: TGTGCCAGCAGTTCCAGCGGGGGCCCGCAGTATTTT
CDR3aa: CASSSSGGPQYF

j_gene: TRBJ1-5
d_gene: -
len: 14
abundance: -
v_gene: TRBV6-1
CDR3nt: TGTGCCAGCAGTGATACAGGGTCGCATCAGCCCCAGCATTTT
CDR3aa: CASSDTGSHQPQHF

j_gene: TRBJ2-3
d_gene: -
len: 14
abundance: few
v_gene: TRBV12-5
CDR3nt: TGTGCTAGTGGTCCCGGGGATTCCACAGATACGCAGTATTTT
CDR3aa: CASGPGDSTDTQYF

j_gene: TRBJ1-5
d_gene: -
len: 14
abundance: -
v_gene: TRBV5-1
CDR3nt: TGCGCCAGCAGCTTGGCCGGGCCTACCGGGCCCCAGCATTTT
CDR3aa: CASSLAGPTGPQHF

j_gene: TRBJ1-4
d_gene: -
len: 13
abundance: -
v_gene: TRBV20-1
CDR3nt: TGCAGTGCCTGGCCCGTCGGGAATGAAAAACTGTTTTTT
CDR3aa: CSAWPVGNEKLFF

j_gene: TRBJ1-1
d_gene: -
len: 12
abundance: -
v_gene: TRBV12-3/TRBV12-4
CDR3nt: TGTGCCAGCACCCCCGGGGGGGGGGAAGCTTTCTTT
CDR3aa: CASTPGGGEAFF

j_gene: TRBJ2-3
d_gene: TRBD2
len: 16
abundance: -
v_gene: TRBV2
CDR3nt: TGTGCCAGCAGTGAACTGGGGCGGGGGAGCACAGATACGCAGTATTTT
CDR3aa: CASSELGRGSTDTQYF

j_gene: TRBJ2-3
d_gene: -
len: 15
abundance: -
v_gene: TRBV5-1
CDR3nt: TGCGCCAGCAGCATCGGGGATTGGGGGACAGATACGCAGTATTTT
CDR3aa: CASSIGDWGTDTQYF

j_gene: TRBJ2-3
d_gene: -
len: 14
abundance: -
v_gene: TRBV24-1
CDR3nt: TGTGCCACCAGTGAACGTCCCTTCCAAGATACGCAGTATTTT
CDR3aa: CATSERPFQDTQYF

j_gene: TRBJ1-2
d_gene: -
len: 14
abundance: few
v_gene: TRBV18
CDR3nt: TGTGCCAGCTCACCAGGGTCTGCTAACTATGGCTACACCTTC
CDR3aa: CASSPGSANYGYTF

j_gene: TRBJ2-7
d_gene: -
len: 15
abundance: few
v_gene: TRBV7-2
CDR3nt: TGTGCCAGCAGGCTTCGGTCTAGCAACTCCTACGAGCAGTACTTC
CDR3aa: CASRLRSSNSYEQYF

j_gene: TRBJ1-5
d_gene: -
len: 13
abundance: -
v_gene: TRBV24-1
CDR3nt: TGTGCCACCAGTGCCCGAGGGTCGTCCGCCCAGCATTTT
CDR3aa: CATSARGSSAQHF

j_gene: TRBJ1-5
d_gene: TRBD1
len: 15
abundance: many
v_gene: TRBV6-5
CDR3nt: TGTGCCAGCAGTTACAGGGGGACAGGTGGGCAGCCCCAGCATTTT
CDR3aa: CASSYRGTGGQPQHF

j_gene: TRBJ1-5
d_gene: -
len: 14
abundance: few
v_gene: TRBV3-1
CDR3nt: TGTGCCAGCAGCCAAGAGGGGTACAATCAGCCCCAGCATTTT
CDR3aa: CASSQEGYNQPQHF